This is a list of T cell receptor beta chains from one sample in a study of cytomegalovirus exposure and HLA in healthy donors. Assay used: immunoSEQ multiplex PCR; TCRdb lists only in-frame clones, some missing. The data show about 150,000 clones, with almost 80% seen just once and 1.1% to 1.5% held by the top ten. Specimen: PBMCs. The receptors derive from a male donor in good health and CMV-seronegative. Each CDR3 is given without its conserved first and last residue. Each record gives: clone size, J gene, V gene, CDR3 protein. Expanded clones are given a class, and other clones once, few, many or no size at all.

size: -; J: TRBJ2-5; V: TRBV5-6; CDR3: ASTGQGRQETQY
size: few; J: TRBJ1-4; V: TRBV7-8; CDR3: ASSSLDWEKLF
size: -; J: TRBJ1-2; V: TRBV7-2; CDR3: ASSLRGQGVPYT
size: -; J: TRBJ2-1; V: TRBV11-2; CDR3: ASSKWTSGREEQF
size: -; J: TRBJ2-7; V: TRBV4-3; CDR3: ASSLVLAGGPYEQY
size: -; J: TRBJ2-5; V: TRBV9; CDR3: ASSPRGGLAGVETQY
size: -; J: TRBJ1-2; V: TRBV5-5; CDR3: ASSFRTGGVYGYT
size: -; J: TRBJ2-6; V: TRBV7-2; CDR3: ASSLVGFGANVLT
size: -; J: TRBJ2-3; V: TRBV19; CDR3: ASNPGGREDTQY
size: -; J: TRBJ2-1; V: TRBV6-5; CDR3: ASRTGTGVRDEQF
size: -; J: TRBJ2-7; V: TRBV21-1; CDR3: ASLDRELAEQY
size: -; J: TRBJ1-2; V: TRBV7-9; CDR3: ASSSSGGAEYGYT
size: few; J: TRBJ1-5; V: TRBV28; CDR3: ASSPWTGDGNQPQH
size: -; J: -; V: TRBV5-1; CDR3: ASRKDSYEQY
size: -; J: TRBJ1-2; V: TRBV7-2; CDR3: ASSSVEGVTDGYT
size: -; J: TRBJ1-5; V: TRBV15; CDR3: ATGGQGAGQPQH
size: -; J: TRBJ1-1; V: TRBV5-6; CDR3: ASSLHRAEAF
size: -; J: TRBJ2-5; V: TRBV19; CDR3: ASRGPNGEAPHQETQY
size: -; J: TRBJ1-1; V: TRBV9; CDR3: ASSAQGWAEAF
size: -; J: TRBJ2-7; V: TRBV19; CDR3: ASSVTTQSPEQY
size: few; J: TRBJ2-3; V: TRBV4-1; CDR3: ASSERDSGGAEDTQY
size: -; J: TRBJ2-7; V: TRBV19; CDR3: ASATTGGRAYEQY
size: -; J: TRBJ2-1; V: TRBV9; CDR3: ASSVGTSAGFNEQF
size: -; J: TRBJ2-5; V: TRBV10-3; CDR3: AISESGAETQY
size: -; J: TRBJ2-1; V: TRBV11-3; CDR3: ASSLEGLAPIDEQF
size: -; J: TRBJ1-5; V: TRBV28; CDR3: ASSPLNAQPQH
size: -; J: TRBJ2-7; V: TRBV30; CDR3: AWNGGDYEQY
size: few; J: TRBJ2-5; V: TRBV10-3; CDR3: AISVNGGKETQY
size: -; J: TRBJ2-5; V: TRBV7-9; CDR3: ASSLVTEETQY
size: -; J: TRBJ1-2; V: TRBV6-4; CDR3: ASSDPTRGAYGYT
size: -; J: TRBJ1-2; V: TRBV28; CDR3: ASSLSGQGQLSYGYT
size: -; J: TRBJ1-1; V: TRBV2; CDR3: ASKYAGGARAF
size: -; J: TRBJ1-5; V: TRBV28; CDR3: ASSFGGTGWFGDNQPQH
size: -; J: TRBJ2-7; V: TRBV5-1; CDR3: ASSSTYEQY
size: -; J: TRBJ1-5; V: TRBV30; CDR3: AWSVKAGGQPQH
size: -; J: TRBJ1-2; V: TRBV4-1; CDR3: ASSHPGVRTGGYT
size: -; J: TRBJ2-3; V: TRBV6-5; CDR3: ASSRLTSTDTQY
size: -; J: TRBJ2-2; V: TRBV19; CDR3: ASNPGTSGRALEFIGELF
size: -; J: TRBJ2-3; V: TRBV27; CDR3: ASSSLGLAADTQY
size: few; J: TRBJ1-2; V: TRBV6-6; CDR3: ASSPRTGAYGYT
size: once; J: TRBJ1-6; V: TRBV30; CDR3: ACLRGNSPLH
size: few; J: TRBJ2-1; V: TRBV4-3; CDR3: ASSGGLAGALHEQF
size: -; J: TRBJ2-7; V: TRBV20-1; CDR3: SAQQGIEQY
size: -; J: TRBJ2-1; V: TRBV2; CDR3: ASRHDAGAYNEQF
size: -; J: TRBJ1-2; V: TRBV7-3; CDR3: ASSPQGDSNYGYT
size: -; J: TRBJ2-1; V: TRBV11-3; CDR3: ASSLARQALDYNEQF
size: -; J: TRBJ2-3; V: TRBV12-5; CDR3: ASGGLAGPDTQY
size: -; J: TRBJ2-7; V: TRBV6-4; CDR3: ASRPAGYEQY
size: -; J: TRBJ1-5; V: TRBV19; CDR3: ASSMRAKYQPQH
size: -; J: TRBJ1-2; V: TRBV28; CDR3: ASHRGGSGYGYT
size: -; J: TRBJ2-1; V: TRBV7-2; CDR3: ASSSGTGNYNEQF
size: -; J: TRBJ2-2; V: TRBV9; CDR3: ASSVAFYTGELF
size: -; J: -; V: TRBV15; CDR3: ATSMPGQNSPEQY
size: -; J: TRBJ1-1; V: TRBV4-3; CDR3: ASSQDLSQTKAF
size: -; J: TRBJ2-7; V: TRBV18; CDR3: ATSLATNFYEQY
size: -; J: TRBJ1-1; V: TRBV5-4; CDR3: ASSLEGLGGGQAF
size: -; J: TRBJ1-2; V: TRBV12-5; CDR3: ASGLGTGDGYT